This TCR beta chain derives from a study of tumor and adjacent non-tumor tissue in lung cancer. Three rounds of nested PCR, following a modified ARM-PCR protocol, produced the TCRbeta library. TCRdb fed the multiplex PCR reads into MiXCR, producing one record per CDR3 protein. The sample shows about 100,000 distinct CDR3 sequences, over 55% of them seen only once. This sample's RNA came from whole unsorted tissue. Distant lung tissue was collected more than 3 cm away from the tumor edge. There are 15 residues in the CDR3. CDR1 and CDR2 (germline): MNHEY, SVGEGT. To note about this clonotype: A read error may produce the germline difference seen at one junction end.

The chain employs TRBV6-2 or TRBV6-3 and TRBJ2-7, with D perhaps TRBD1 (6 bases). The sample comprised distant non-tumor lung tissue. This sequence was found in a man under 40 with non-small cell lung cancer. CDR3 region: CVSRLPGQPTHELYF. The DNA of the CDR3 is TGTGTCAGCAGACTGCCGGGACAACCAACCCACGAGCTGTACTTC.